The clone carrying this TCR beta chain was detected only a few times. The sample is drawn from a study of blood T cell repertoires in COVID-19. CDR1 and CDR2 from the germline V gene are LNHDA and SQIVND (reference sequence). The CDR3 length is 15 residues. V was trimmed by 6 bases and J by 0 bases, leaving 12 bases between them. The authors' processing: It was from reference gene primer amplification that nucleated cell counts were estimated. Assay: immunoSEQ multiplex PCR; the TCRdb copy retains only in-frame clones and omits some. The V and J calls and clone size come from that table; D and trimming were worked out from the DNA. This table holds 200,000 to 300,000 clones, roughly 80% found once.

The chain employs TRBV19 and TRBJ1-3; no clear D. Sequencing was carried out using peripheral blood. This receptor was taken from a man in his 60s with acute or convalescent COVID-19. The DNA for the CDR3 is TGTGCCAGTAGCATGCGGTTGTTCTCTGGAAACACCATATATTTT. Protein sequence: CASSMRLFSGNTIYF.